This TCR beta chain was profiled in a study of T-cell memory formation after mild COVID-19 (dated by TCRdb to about 2021). In the study overall: TCR sequence clusters from the two donors were largely donor specific. In a couple of donors, T-cell clones that expanded and contracted after mild COVID-19 were tracked by sequencing TCRalpha and TCRbeta repertoires over time. Two young, previously healthy adult volunteers, one female and one male, were included in the cohort.

General findings and caveats noted by the study authors: The detection of some responding clones in pre-infection memory suggests that pre-existing cross-reactive memory T cells joined the SARS-CoV-2 response. Contracting CD4+ clones were located mainly in the CM and EM memory subsets, whereas CD8+ clones were found to be enriched in EMRA. Only two mild cases were covered by the study, and larger cohorts that include severe cases with pre-infection samples were considered necessary. Whether the second-wave clones peaking on day 37 were SARS-CoV-2 specific was not confirmed. Balanced CD4/CD8 phenotypes were observed for clones contracting from day 15 to 85, whereas a bias towards CD4+ was observed for a second wave of clones expanding from day 15 to 37.

This sample was sequenced with an Illumina NovaSeq 6000. TCRalpha and TCRbeta cDNA libraries were built by 5'RACE with constant-segment primers, adding sample barcodes and unique molecular identifiers. RNA was extracted from every sample with Trizol reagent. Amplification of the libraries took two PCR steps, and the second step added a second sample barcode plus Illumina TruSeq adapters. Sequencing of the libraries was done on an Illumina NovaSeq, producing 2 x 150 bp paired-end reads. The authors processed their data as follows. With migec v1.2.7, reads were demultiplexed and then collapsed into UMI-guided consensus sequences. Using mixcr v2.1.11, UMI consensuses were aligned to TRA and TRB V and J templates and then assembled into clonotypes. A clonotype was counted as expanded or contracted only if both edgeR and NoisET called the change significant, with noise models trained on biological replicates. For edgeR calls, the cutoffs were a false discovery rate-adjusted p below 0.01 and a log2 fold-change threshold of 1. As an exploratory analysis of dynamics, max-normalized trajectories of the 1000 most abundant clonotypes were examined with PCA combined with hierarchical clustering. Each responding clone was given a CD4 or CD8 phenotype based on the CD4+ and CD8+ repertoires, which had been sequenced separately. The raw public data were reprocessed by TCRdb itself: fastp quality trimming at Q25, MiXCR clonotype calling, in-frame beta chains only. Each CDR3 protein gets just one entry, which takes the most common genes and DNA from the rows behind it. The V and J calls come from TCRdb's annotation, not from the publication. In all, the sample holds about 200,000 distinct CDR3 sequences, and 9.5% of those were seen once. The top ten clones comprise 3.5% to 4% of the sample.

The junction shows trimming of 4 bases on V and 4 bases on J, and the gene matches do not reach 2 bases of it. Spanning cysteine to phenylalanine, the CDR3 consists of 13 amino acids. CDR3 DNA only is kept here, 39 bases in frame from base 1. PBMCs were isolated by Ficoll-Paque density gradient centrifugation. About this clonotype itself: Its target antigen remains unknown. There are no base qualities to consult, and no much larger clone falls within one base.

The receptor chain draws on TRBV12-3 or TRBV12-4 and TRBJ1-1, with 8 bases aligning to TRBD1. This receptor was taken from a man between 18 and 35 years old who had mild COVID-19 (a few samples of this study predate the infection). The sample titles of this study are shuffled in the database, so cell type and time point are left out; the donor was told from shared clones. Material: PBMCs or a T cell subset sorted from them (not recorded which). The bases are TGTGCCAGCAGTTATGACAGGGGCACTGAAGCTTTCTTT. Its translation is CASSYDRGTEAFF.